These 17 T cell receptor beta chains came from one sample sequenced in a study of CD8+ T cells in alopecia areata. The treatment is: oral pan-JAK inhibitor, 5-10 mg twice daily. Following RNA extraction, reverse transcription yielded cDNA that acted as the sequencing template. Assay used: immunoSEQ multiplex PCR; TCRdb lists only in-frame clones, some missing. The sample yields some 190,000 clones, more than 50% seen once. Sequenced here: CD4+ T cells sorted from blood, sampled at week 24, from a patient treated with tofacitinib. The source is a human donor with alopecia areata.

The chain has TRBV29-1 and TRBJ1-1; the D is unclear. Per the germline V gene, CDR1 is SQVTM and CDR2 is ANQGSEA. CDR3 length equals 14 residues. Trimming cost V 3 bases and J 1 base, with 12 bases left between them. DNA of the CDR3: TGCAGCGTTGATTCGCGGGGTTCGAACACTGAAGCTTTCTTT. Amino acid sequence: CSVDSRGSNTEAFF.

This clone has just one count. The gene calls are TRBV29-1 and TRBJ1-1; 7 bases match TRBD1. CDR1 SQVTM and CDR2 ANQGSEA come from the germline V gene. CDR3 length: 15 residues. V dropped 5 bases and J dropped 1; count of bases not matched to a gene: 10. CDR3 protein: CSVRLTGAPNTEAFF. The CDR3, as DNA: TGCAGCGTTCGACTCACAGGGGCTCCGAACACTGAAGCTTTCTTT.

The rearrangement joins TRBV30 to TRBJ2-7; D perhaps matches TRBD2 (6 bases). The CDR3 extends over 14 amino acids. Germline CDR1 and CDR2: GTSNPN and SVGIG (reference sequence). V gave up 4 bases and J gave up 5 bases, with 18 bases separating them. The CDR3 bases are TGTGCCTGGAATAGAGGAGGGATCTTCAACGAGCAGTACTTC. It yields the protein CAWNRGGIFNEQYF.

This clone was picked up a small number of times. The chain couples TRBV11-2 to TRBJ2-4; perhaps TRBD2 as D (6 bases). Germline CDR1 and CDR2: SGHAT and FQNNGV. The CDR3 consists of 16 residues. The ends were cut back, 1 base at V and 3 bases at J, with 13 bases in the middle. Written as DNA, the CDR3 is TGTGCCAGCAGCTTAGGGACGACCGGGGGCAAAAACATTCAGTACTTC. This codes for CASSLGTTGGKNIQYF.

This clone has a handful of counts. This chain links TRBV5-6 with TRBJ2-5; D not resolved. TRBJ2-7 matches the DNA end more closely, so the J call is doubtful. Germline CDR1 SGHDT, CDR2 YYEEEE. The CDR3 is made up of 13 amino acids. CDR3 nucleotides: TGTGCCAGCTCTTACCCGGCGGACTACGAGCAGTACTTC. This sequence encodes CASSYPADYEQYF.

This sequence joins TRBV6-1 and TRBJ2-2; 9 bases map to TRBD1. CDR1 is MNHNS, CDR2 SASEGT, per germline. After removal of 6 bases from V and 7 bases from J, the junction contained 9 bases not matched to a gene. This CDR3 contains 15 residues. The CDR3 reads CASSPDRGRVGELFF. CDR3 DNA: TGTGCCAGCAGCCCGGACAGGGGACGGGTCGGGGAGCTGTTTTTT.

For the CDR3, the DNA is TGCAGCGGAACCGGGACGGGATACGAGCAGTACTTC. This sequence encodes CSGTGTGYEQYF. The V and J genes are TRBV29-1 and TRBJ2-7; D assignment may be TRBD1 or TRBD2 (5 bases each). This CDR3 has 12 amino acids. V lost 7 bases and J lost 4, with 14 bases in between. Germline V gene lookup returns CDR1 SQVTM and CDR2 ANQGSEA.

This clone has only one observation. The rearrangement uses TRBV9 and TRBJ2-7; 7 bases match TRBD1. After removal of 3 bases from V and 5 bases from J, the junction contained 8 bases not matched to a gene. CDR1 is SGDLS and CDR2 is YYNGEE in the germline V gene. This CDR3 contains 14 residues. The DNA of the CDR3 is TGTGCCAGCAGCGCCGACAGGGTTGCCCACGAGCAGTACTTC. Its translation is CASSADRVAHEQYF.

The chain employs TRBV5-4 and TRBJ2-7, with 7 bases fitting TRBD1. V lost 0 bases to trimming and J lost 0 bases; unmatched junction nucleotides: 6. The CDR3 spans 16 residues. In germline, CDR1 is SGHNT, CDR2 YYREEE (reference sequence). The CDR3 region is CASSLEQGIPSYEQYF. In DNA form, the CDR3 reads TGTGCCAGCAGCTTGGAACAGGGGATCCCCTCCTACGAGCAGTACTTC. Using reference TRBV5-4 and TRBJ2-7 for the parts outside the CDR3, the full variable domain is ETGVTQSPTHLIKTRGQQVTLRCSSQSGHNTVSWYQQALGQGPQFIFQYYREEENGRGNFPPRFSGLQFPNYSSELNVNALELDDSALYLCASSLEQGIPSYEQYFGPGTRLTVT.

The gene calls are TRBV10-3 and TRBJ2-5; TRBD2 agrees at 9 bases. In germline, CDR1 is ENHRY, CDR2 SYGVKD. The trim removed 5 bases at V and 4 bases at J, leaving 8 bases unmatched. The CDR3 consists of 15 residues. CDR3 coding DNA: TGTGCCATCAGTACACAAGCGGGGGGAGGAGAGACCCAGTACTTC. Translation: CAISTQAGGGETQYF.

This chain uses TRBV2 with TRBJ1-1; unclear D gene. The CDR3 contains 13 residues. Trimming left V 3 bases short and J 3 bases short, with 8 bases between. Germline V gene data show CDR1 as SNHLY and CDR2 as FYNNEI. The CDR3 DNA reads TGTGCCAGCAGTGACTCTAGGGACACTGAAGCTTTCTTT. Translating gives CASSDSRDTEAFF.

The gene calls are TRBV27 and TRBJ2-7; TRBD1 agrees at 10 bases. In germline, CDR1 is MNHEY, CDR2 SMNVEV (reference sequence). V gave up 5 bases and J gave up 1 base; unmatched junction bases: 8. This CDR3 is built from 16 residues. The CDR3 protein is CASSLRRTGGSYEQYF. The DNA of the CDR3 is TGTGCCAGCAGTCTCCGGCGGACAGGGGGGTCCTACGAGCAGTACTTC.

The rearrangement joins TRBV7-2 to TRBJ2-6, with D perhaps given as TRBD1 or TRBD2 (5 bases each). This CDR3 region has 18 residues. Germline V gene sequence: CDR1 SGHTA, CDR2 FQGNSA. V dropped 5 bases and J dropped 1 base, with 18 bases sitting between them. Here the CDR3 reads CASSLGTPIGSGANVLTF. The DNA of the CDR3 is TGTGCCAGCAGCCTCGGGACCCCGATAGGGTCTGGGGCCAACGTCCTGACTTTC.

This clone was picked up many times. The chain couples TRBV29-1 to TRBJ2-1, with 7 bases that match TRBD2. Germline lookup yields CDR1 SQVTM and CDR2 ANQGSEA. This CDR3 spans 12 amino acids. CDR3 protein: CAGASSYNEQFF. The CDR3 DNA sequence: TGCGCGGGAGCGAGCTCCTACAATGAGCAGTTCTTC.

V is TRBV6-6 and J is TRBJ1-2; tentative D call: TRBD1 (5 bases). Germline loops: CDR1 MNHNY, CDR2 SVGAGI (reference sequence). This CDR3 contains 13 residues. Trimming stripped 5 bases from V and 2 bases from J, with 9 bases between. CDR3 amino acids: CASSRDLNYGYTF. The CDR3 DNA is TGTGCCAGCAGTCGGGACCTGAACTATGGCTACACCTTC.

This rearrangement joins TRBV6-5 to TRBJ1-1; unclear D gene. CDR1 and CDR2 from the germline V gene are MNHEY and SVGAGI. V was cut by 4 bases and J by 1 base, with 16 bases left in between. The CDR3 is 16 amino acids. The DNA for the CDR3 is TGTGCCAGCAGTTCAGTAAGGGCAAAAGGGAACACTGAAGCTTTCTTT. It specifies CASSSVRAKGNTEAFF.

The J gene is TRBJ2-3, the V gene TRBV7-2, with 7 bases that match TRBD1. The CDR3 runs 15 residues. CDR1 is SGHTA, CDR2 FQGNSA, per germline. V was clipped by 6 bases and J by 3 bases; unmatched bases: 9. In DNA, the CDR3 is TGTGCCAGCAGGTACCAGGCAGGGGGTACAGATACGCAGTATTTT. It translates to CASRYQAGGTDTQYF.